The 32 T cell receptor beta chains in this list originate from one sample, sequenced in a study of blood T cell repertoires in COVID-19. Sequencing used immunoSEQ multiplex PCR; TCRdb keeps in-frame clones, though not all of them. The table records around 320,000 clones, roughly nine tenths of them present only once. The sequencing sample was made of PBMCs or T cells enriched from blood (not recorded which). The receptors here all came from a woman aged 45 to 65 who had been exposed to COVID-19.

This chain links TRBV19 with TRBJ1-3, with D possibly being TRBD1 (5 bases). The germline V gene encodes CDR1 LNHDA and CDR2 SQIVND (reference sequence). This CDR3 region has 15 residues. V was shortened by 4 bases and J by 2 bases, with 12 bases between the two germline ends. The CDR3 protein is CASSTQQGPGNTIYF. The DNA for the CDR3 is TGTGCCAGTAGTACCCAGCAGGGTCCTGGAAACACCATATATTTT.

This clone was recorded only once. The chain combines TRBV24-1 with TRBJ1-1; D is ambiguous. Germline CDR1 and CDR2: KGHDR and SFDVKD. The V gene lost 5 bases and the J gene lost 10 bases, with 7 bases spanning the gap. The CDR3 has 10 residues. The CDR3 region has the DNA TGTGCCACCAGTGGGCCTGGAGCTTTCTTT. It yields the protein CATSGPGAFF.

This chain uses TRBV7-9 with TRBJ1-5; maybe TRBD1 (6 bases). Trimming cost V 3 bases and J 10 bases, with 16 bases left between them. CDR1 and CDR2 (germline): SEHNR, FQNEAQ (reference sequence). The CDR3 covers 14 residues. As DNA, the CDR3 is TGTGCCAGCAGCTTCGCCACAGGGAGTCAACCCCAGCATTTT. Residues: CASSFATGSQPQHF.

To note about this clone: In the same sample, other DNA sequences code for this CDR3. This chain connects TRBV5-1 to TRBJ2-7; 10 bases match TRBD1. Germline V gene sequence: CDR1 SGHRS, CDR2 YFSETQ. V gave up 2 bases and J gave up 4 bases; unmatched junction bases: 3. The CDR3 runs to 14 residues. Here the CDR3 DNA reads TGCGCCAGCAGCTTAGACAGGGGGCCGTACGAGCAGTACTTC. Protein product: CASSLDRGPYEQYF.

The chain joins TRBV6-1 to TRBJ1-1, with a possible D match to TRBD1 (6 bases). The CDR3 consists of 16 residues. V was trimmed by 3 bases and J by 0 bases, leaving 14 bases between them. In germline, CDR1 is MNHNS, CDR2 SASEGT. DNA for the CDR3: TGTGCCAGCAGTGATGGACAGTTTTTTATGAACACTGAAGCTTTCTTT. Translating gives CASSDGQFFMNTEAFF.

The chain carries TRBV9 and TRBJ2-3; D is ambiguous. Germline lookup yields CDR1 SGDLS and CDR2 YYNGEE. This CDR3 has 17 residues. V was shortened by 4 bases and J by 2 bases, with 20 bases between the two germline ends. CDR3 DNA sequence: TGTGCCAGCAGCTCCCCCCCAGGCCTTCTCCCCACAGATACGCAGTATTTT. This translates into CASSSPPGLLPTDTQYF.

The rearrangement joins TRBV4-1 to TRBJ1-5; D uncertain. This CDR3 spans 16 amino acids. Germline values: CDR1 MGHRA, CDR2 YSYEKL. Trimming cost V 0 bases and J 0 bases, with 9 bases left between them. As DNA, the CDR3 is TGCGCCAGCAGCCAAGATGCTCAGAATAGCAATCAGCCCCAGCATTTT. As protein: CASSQDAQNSNQPQHF.

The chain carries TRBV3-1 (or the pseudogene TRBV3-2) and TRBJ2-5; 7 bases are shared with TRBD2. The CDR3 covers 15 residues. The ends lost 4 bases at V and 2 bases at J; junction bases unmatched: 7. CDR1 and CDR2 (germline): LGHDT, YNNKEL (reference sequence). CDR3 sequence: CASSPERGRQETQYF. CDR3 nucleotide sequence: TGTGCCAGCAGCCCAGAGCGGGGTCGACAAGAGACCCAGTACTTC.

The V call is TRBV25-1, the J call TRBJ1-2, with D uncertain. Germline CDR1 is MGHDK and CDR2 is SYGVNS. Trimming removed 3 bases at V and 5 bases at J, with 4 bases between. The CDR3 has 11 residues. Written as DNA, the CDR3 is TGTGCCAGCAGTGACTTATATGGCTACACCTTC. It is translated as CASSDLYGYTF.

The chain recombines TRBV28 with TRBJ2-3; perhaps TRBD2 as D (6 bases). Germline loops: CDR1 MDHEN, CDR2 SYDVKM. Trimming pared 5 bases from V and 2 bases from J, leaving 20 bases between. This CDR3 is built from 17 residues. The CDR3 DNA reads TGTGCCAGCAGTCGTAGCGGCGTTATTCAAAACACAGATACGCAGTATTTT. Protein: CASSRSGVIQNTDTQYF. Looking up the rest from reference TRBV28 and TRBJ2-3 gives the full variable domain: DVKVTQSSRYLVKRTGEKVFLECVQDMDHENMFWYRQDPGLGLRLIYFSYDVKMKEKGDIPEGYSVSREKKERFSLILESASTNQTSMYLCASSRSGVIQNTDTQYFGPGTRLTVL.

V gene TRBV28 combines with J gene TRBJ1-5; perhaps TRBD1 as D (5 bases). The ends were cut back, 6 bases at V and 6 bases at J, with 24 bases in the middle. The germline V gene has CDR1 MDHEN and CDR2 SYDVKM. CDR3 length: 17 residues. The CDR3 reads CASRERWGTGVGQPQHF. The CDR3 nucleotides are TGTGCCAGCAGAGAGAGGTGGGGGACGGGAGTTGGTCAGCCCCAGCATTTT.

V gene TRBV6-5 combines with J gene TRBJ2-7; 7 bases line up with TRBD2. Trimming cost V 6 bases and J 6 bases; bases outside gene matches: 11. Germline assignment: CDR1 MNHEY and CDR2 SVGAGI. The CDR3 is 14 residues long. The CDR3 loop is CASSPRTSSSEQYF. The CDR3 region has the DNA TGTGCCAGCAGCCCACGGACTAGTTCTAGCGAGCAGTACTTC.

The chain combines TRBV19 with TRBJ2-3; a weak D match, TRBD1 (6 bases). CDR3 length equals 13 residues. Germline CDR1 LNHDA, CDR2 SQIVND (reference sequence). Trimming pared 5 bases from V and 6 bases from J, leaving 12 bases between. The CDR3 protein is CASSDRSPDTQYF. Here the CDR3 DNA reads TGTGCCAGTAGTGACAGGTCCCCGGATACGCAGTATTTT.

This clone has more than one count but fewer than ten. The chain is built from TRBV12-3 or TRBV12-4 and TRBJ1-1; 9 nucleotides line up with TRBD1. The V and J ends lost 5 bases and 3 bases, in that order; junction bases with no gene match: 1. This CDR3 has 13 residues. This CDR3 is CASSGTGYTEAFF. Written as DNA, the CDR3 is TGTGCCAGCAGTGGGACAGGGTACACTGAAGCTTTCTTT.

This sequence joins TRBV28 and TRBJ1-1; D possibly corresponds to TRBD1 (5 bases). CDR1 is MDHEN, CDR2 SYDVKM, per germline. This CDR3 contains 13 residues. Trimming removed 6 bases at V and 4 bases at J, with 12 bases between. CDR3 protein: CASRTARSTEAFF. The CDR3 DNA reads TGTGCCAGCAGGACAGCACGGAGCACTGAAGCTTTCTTT.

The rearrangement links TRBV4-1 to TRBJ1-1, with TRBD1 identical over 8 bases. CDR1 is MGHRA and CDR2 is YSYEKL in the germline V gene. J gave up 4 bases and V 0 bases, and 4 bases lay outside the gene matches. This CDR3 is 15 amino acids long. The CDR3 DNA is TGCGCCAGCAGCCAAGAAGGACAGGGAGGCACTGAAGCTTTCTTT. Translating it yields CASSQEGQGGTEAFF.

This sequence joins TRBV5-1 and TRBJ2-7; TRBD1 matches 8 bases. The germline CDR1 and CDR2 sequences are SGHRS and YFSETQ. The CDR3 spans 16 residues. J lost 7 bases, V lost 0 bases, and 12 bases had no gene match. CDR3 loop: CASSLVFVRGQGEQYF. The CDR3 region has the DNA TGCGCCAGCAGCTTGGTCTTCGTCAGGGGGCAAGGTGAGCAGTACTTC.

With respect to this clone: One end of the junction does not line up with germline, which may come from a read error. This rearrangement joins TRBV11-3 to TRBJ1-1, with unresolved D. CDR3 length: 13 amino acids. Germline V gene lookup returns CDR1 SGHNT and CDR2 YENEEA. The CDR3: CTSSFTVNTEAFF. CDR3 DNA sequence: TGTACCAGCAGCTTTACAGTGAACACTGAAGCTTTCTTT.

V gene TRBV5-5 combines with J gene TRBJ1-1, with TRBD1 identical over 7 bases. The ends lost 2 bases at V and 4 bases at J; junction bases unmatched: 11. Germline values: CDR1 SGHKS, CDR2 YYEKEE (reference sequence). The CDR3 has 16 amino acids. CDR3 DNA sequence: TGTGCCAGCAGCTTTTCCCCGGACAGGAGGGGCACTGAAGCTTTCTTT. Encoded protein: CASSFSPDRRGTEAFF.

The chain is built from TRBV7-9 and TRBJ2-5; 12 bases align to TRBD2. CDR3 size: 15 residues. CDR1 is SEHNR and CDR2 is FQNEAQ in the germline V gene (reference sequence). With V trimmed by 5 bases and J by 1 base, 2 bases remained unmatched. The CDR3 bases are TGTGCCAGCAGCCCACTAGCGGGGGGCCAAGAGACCCAGTACTTC. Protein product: CASSPLAGGQETQYF.

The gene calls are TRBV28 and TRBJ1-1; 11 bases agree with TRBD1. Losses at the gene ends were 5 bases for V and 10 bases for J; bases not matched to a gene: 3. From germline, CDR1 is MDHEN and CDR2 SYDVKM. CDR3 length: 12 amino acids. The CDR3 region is CASSGDRGIAFF. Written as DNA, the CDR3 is TGTGCCAGCAGTGGGGACAGGGGGATAGCTTTCTTT.

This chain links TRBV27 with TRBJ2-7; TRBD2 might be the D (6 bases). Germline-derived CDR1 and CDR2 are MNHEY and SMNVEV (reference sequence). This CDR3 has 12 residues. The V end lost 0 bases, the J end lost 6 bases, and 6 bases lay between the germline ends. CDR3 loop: CASSLSGGEQYF. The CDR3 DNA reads TGTGCCAGCAGTTTATCGGGAGGCGAGCAGTACTTC.

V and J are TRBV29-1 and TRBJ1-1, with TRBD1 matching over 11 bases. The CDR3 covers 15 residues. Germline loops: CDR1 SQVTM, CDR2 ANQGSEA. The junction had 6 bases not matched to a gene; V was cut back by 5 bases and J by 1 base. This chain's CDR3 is CSVLRDRGENTEAFF. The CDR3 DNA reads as TGCAGCGTTCTCCGGGACAGGGGGGAGAACACTGAAGCTTTCTTT.

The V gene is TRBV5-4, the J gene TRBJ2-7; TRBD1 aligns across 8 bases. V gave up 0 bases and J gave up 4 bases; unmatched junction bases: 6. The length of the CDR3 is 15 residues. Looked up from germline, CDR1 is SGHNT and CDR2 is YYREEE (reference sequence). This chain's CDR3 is CASSLGDRGYYEQYF. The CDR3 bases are TGTGCCAGCAGCTTGGGTGACAGGGGTTATTACGAGCAGTACTTC.

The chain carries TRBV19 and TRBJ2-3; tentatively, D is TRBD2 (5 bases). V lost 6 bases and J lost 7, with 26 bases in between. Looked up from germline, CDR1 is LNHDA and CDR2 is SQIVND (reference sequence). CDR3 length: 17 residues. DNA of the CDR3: TGTGCCAGTAGGCCTGGGGTCGGGATGTCGGATTTGAATACGCAGTATTTT. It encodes CASRPGVGMSDLNTQYF.

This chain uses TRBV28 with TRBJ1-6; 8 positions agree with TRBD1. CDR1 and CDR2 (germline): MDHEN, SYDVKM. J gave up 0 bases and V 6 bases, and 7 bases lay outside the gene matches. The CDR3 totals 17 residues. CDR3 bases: TGTGCCAGCAGACGCTGGACAGGGAGCTCCTATAATTCACCCCTCCACTTT. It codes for CASRRWTGSSYNSPLHF.

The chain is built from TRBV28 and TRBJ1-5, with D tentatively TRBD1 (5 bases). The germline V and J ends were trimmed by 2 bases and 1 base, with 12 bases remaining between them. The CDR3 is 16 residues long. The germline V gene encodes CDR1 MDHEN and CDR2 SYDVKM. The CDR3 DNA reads TGTGCCAGCAGTTTAGGGGGGACTGGGAGCAATCAGCCCCAGCATTTT. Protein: CASSLGGTGSNQPQHF.

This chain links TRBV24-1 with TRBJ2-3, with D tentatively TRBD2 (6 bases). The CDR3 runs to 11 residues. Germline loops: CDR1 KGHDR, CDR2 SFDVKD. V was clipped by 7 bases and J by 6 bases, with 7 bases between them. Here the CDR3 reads CATSRGDTQYF. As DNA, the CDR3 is TGTGCCACCAGCCGGGGGGATACGCAGTATTTT.

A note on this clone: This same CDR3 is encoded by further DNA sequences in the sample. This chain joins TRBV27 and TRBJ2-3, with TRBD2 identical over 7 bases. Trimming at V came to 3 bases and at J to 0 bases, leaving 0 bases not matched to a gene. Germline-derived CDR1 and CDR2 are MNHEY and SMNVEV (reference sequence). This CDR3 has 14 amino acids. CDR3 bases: TGTGCCAGCAGTTTCGGGGGGAGCACAGATACGCAGTATTTT. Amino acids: CASSFGGSTDTQYF.

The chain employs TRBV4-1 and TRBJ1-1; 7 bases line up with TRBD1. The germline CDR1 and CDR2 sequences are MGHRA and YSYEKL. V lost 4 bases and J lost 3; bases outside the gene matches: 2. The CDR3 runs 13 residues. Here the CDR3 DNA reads TGCGCCAGCAGCCCCCAGGGGGACACTGAAGCTTTCTTT. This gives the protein CASSPQGDTEAFF.

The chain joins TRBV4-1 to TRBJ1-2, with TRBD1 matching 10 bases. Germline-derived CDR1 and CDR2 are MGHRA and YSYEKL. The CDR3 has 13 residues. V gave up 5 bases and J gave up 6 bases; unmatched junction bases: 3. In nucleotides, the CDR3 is TGCGCCAGCAGCACCGGGACAGGGGATGGCTACACCTTC. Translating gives CASSTGTGDGYTF.

DNA for the CDR3: TGTGCCAGCAGCCAAGACGGGGGAAGTTATGGCTACACCTTC. Translating gives CASSQDGGSYGYTF. The chain couples TRBV3-1 (or the pseudogene TRBV3-2) to TRBJ1-2, with D perhaps TRBD1 (5 bases). The ends were cut back, 0 bases at V and 5 bases at J, with 10 bases in the middle. Germline-derived CDR1 and CDR2 are LGHDT and YNNKEL (reference sequence). The CDR3 extends over 14 amino acids.